This T cell receptor (beta chain) was profiled in a study of shared clonotypes between healthy human individuals. About the study: CD4 naive and memory got three plates each, CD8 naive two, CD8 memory one.

Study-wide results and limits: Clonotypes that were shared across a handful of donors made up around 5% of naive CD4 clonotypes.

Researchers ran the assay at a deep level. Sequencing was performed with immunoSEQ multiplex PCR; in TCRdb, only in-frame clones are kept and a portion is missing. This repertoire shows under 850,000 clones, approximately 77% found once; its top ten account for more than 1.5%. The CDR3 covers 17 residues. Unmatched junction bases numbered 9, after V lost 7 bases and J lost 1 base. CDR1 and CDR2 (germline): MDHEN, SYDVKM. Points on this clone: What it binds is unknown.

J is TRBJ2-7 and V is TRBV28; 14 positions match TRBD2. The sequence was collected from a woman in her 30s in good health. The sequenced sample was memory CD4+ T cells sorted from blood. Subset noted: CD45RA-negative fraction. CDR3 protein: CASITRTSGRFSYEQYF. As DNA, the CDR3 is TGTGCCAGCATCACCCGGACTAGCGGGAGGTTTTCCTACGAGCAGTACTTC.